This is a list of T cell receptor beta chains from one sample in a study of vaccination effects on CD4 cells after COVID-19. No antigen has been assigned to these receptors. Only in-frame clones appear in the TCRdb table, and some are missing; sequencing was by immunoSEQ multiplex PCR. The sample includes 75,000 to 100,000 clones, roughly 73% of them seen just once. Sample: CD4+ T cells from PBMCs cultured with HCoV-OC43 spike peptides, taken after COVID-19 vaccination. Every receptor here comes from a human donor who received a COVID-19 vaccine. The CDR3 runs from the conserved cysteine through the conserved F or W. The D gene is left open where the match is weak. Clone size, where shown, is once, few, many, or a class for clones that have expanded.

clone size: few
D gene: TRBD2
J gene: TRBJ2-1
V gene: TRBV19
CDR3 DNA: TGTGCCAGTAGTATAACCAGCGGGGAAGTTGAGCAGTTCTTC
CDR3 protein: CASSITSGEVEQFF

clone size: few
D gene: NA
J gene: TRBJ1-1
V gene: TRBV10-2
CDR3 DNA: TGCGCCAGCAGCGTCCAGGGCTACACTGAAGCTTTCTTT
CDR3 protein: CASSVQGYTEAFF

clone size: NA
D gene: TRBD1
J gene: TRBJ2-2
V gene: TRBV18
CDR3 DNA: TGTGCCAGCTCACCTCGACAGGGTCTCACCGGGGAGCTGTTTTTT
CDR3 protein: CASSPRQGLTGELFF

clone size: NA
D gene: NA
J gene: TRBJ1-5
V gene: TRBV19
CDR3 DNA: TGTGCCAGTAGTATAGACAGGGGCAATCAGCCCCAGCATTTT
CDR3 protein: CASSIDRGNQPQHF

clone size: NA
D gene: NA
J gene: TRBJ1-1
V gene: TRBV7-8
CDR3 DNA: TGTGCCAGCAGCTTAACTAGGCAGGGGACTGAAGCTTTCTTT
CDR3 protein: CASSLTRQGTEAFF

clone size: NA
D gene: NA
J gene: TRBJ1-1
V gene: TRBV20-1
CDR3 DNA: TGCAGTGCTAGTCCGGGACGCCCGAACACTGAAGCTTTCTTT
CDR3 protein: CSASPGRPNTEAFF

clone size: NA
D gene: TRBD1
J gene: TRBJ1-1
V gene: TRBV7-2
CDR3 DNA: TGTGCCAGCAGCCGTAAACAGGGGAGGCACACTGAAGCTTTCTTT
CDR3 protein: CASSRKQGRHTEAFF

clone size: NA
D gene: TRBD1
J gene: TRBJ2-3
V gene: TRBV19
CDR3 DNA: TGTGCCAGTAGTACCCTAGACAGGGGGCTTGCAGATACGCAGTATTTT
CDR3 protein: CASSTLDRGLADTQYF

clone size: NA
D gene: NA
J gene: TRBJ2-4
V gene: TRBV18
CDR3 DNA: TGTGCCAGCTCACGGACTACTGCGGGCAAAAACATTCAGTACTTC
CDR3 protein: CASSRTTAGKNIQYF

clone size: NA
D gene: TRBD2
J gene: TRBJ2-2
V gene: TRBV2
CDR3 DNA: TGTGCCAGCAGTTTGCGGGGGGGCGACACCGGGGAGCTGTTTTTT
CDR3 protein: CASSLRGGDTGELFF

clone size: NA
D gene: NA
J gene: TRBJ2-5
V gene: TRBV5-4
CDR3 DNA: TGTGCCAGCAGCAAGACAGGAGCCCAAGAGACCCAGTACTTC
CDR3 protein: CASSKTGAQETQYF

clone size: NA
D gene: NA
J gene: TRBJ1-5
V gene: TRBV18
CDR3 DNA: TGTGCCAGCTCACCACAGGGCCCGAATCAGCCCCAGCATTTT
CDR3 protein: CASSPQGPNQPQHF

clone size: NA
D gene: NA
J gene: TRBJ2-1
V gene: TRBV6-2/TRBV6-3
CDR3 DNA: TGTGCCAGCAGTCAGTTAGATGAGCAGTTCTTC
CDR3 protein: CASSQLDEQFF

clone size: NA
D gene: NA
J gene: TRBJ2-1
V gene: TRBV7-8
CDR3 DNA: TGTGCCAGCAGCTTATTAAGTGGGGGTGAGCAGTTCTTC
CDR3 protein: CASSLLSGGEQFF

clone size: NA
D gene: NA
J gene: TRBJ2-3
V gene: TRBV18
CDR3 DNA: TGTGCCAGCTCATTGATCCGGGACACGAGCACAGATACGCAGTATTTT
CDR3 protein: CASSLIRDTSTDTQYF

clone size: NA
D gene: TRBD1
J gene: TRBJ1-5
V gene: TRBV2
CDR3 DNA: TGTGCCAGCAGTGTAGGGACAGGGCCCAATCAGCCCCAGCATTTT
CDR3 protein: CASSVGTGPNQPQHF

clone size: NA
D gene: NA
J gene: TRBJ1-5
V gene: TRBV28
CDR3 DNA: TGTGCCAGCAGTTGGGCGGGCCGGGGCGGCAATCAGCCCCAGCATTTT
CDR3 protein: CASSWAGRGGNQPQHF

clone size: NA
D gene: NA
J gene: TRBJ1-2
V gene: TRBV5-4
CDR3 DNA: TGTGCCAGCAGCTCCCCGGCCCAGGAGGACTATGGCTACACCTTC
CDR3 protein: CASSSPAQEDYGYTF

clone size: NA
D gene: NA
J gene: TRBJ1-5
V gene: TRBV24-1
CDR3 DNA: TGTGCCACCAGTGAGTCCGGGGCGAGCAATCAGCCCCAGCATTTT
CDR3 protein: CATSESGASNQPQHF

clone size: NA
D gene: NA
J gene: TRBJ2-5
V gene: TRBV4-2
CDR3 DNA: TGTGCCAGCAGCCAAGATCTCGCAAGAATTGTAAAGACCCAGTACTTC
CDR3 protein: CASSQDLARIVKTQYF

clone size: NA
D gene: TRBD1
J gene: TRBJ1-4
V gene: TRBV7-2
CDR3 DNA: TGTGCCAGCAGCCCGAGGACAGGGGGAACTGAAAAACTGTTTTTT
CDR3 protein: CASSPRTGGTEKLFF

clone size: NA
D gene: NA
J gene: TRBJ2-2
V gene: TRBV4-1
CDR3 DNA: TGCGCCAGCAGCGCGTCGCGAGTCGCGAACACCGGGGAGCTGTTTTTT
CDR3 protein: CASSASRVANTGELFF

clone size: NA
D gene: TRBD2
J gene: TRBJ2-3
V gene: TRBV24-1
CDR3 DNA: TGTGCCACCAGTGACCGGACTAGCGGGGGCACAGATACGCAGTATTTT
CDR3 protein: CATSDRTSGGTDTQYF

clone size: NA
D gene: NA
J gene: TRBJ1-5
V gene: TRBV18
CDR3 DNA: TGTGCCAGCTCACCGGTTGGGGTGGGCGGCCAGCCCCAGCATTTT
CDR3 protein: CASSPVGVGGQPQHF

clone size: NA
D gene: NA
J gene: TRBJ2-2
V gene: TRBV6-6
CDR3 DNA: TGTGCCAGCAGGGGCCGGACCGGGGAGCTGTTTTTT
CDR3 protein: CASRGRTGELFF

clone size: NA
D gene: TRBD2
J gene: TRBJ2-5
V gene: TRBV7-2
CDR3 DNA: TGTGCCAGCAGCGTCGAGCGGGGGGGAGAGACCCAGTACTTC
CDR3 protein: CASSVERGGETQYF

clone size: few
D gene: NA
J gene: TRBJ1-4
V gene: TRBV18
CDR3 DNA: TGTGCCAGCTCACCTCGCACAGCAACTAATGAAAAACTGTTTTTT
CDR3 protein: CASSPRTATNEKLFF

clone size: once
D gene: NA
J gene: TRBJ2-5
V gene: TRBV5-1
CDR3 DNA: TGCGCCAGCAGCTTGGATGGCAGGAGGACCGAGACCCAGTACTTC
CDR3 protein: CASSLDGRRTETQYF

clone size: once
D gene: NA
J gene: TRBJ1-3
V gene: TRBV30
CDR3 DNA: TGTGCCTTCCTTCAGCGGGGTAACTCTGGAAACACCATATATTTT
CDR3 protein: CAFLQRGNSGNTIYF

clone size: NA
D gene: NA
J gene: TRBJ1-2
V gene: TRBV19
CDR3 DNA: TGTGCCAGTAGGGGATGGGTTGGTGGCTACACCTTC
CDR3 protein: CASRGWVGGYTF

clone size: NA
D gene: NA
J gene: TRBJ2-1
V gene: TRBV6-2/TRBV6-3
CDR3 DNA: TGTGCCAGCAGTTATAGGCAGGGGAGGACCTACAATGAGCAGTTCTTC
CDR3 protein: CASSYRQGRTYNEQFF

clone size: NA
D gene: TRBD1
J gene: TRBJ2-3
V gene: TRBV9
CDR3 DNA: TGTGCCAGCAGCGTAGCCGGCGGGACAGGGGATAGCACAGATACGCAGTATTTT
CDR3 protein: CASSVAGGTGDSTDTQYF

clone size: NA
D gene: TRBD2
J gene: TRBJ2-2
V gene: TRBV2
CDR3 DNA: TGTGCCAGCATGCGAGCGGGGGGGATGAACACCGGGGAGCTGTTTTTT
CDR3 protein: CASMRAGGMNTGELFF

clone size: NA
D gene: TRBD1
J gene: TRBJ2-5
V gene: TRBV7-2
CDR3 DNA: TGTGCCAGCAGCTTTCGCGGGACAGGGCTGGAGACCCAGTACTTC
CDR3 protein: CASSFRGTGLETQYF

clone size: NA
D gene: NA
J gene: TRBJ1-2
V gene: TRBV5-6
CDR3 DNA: TGTGCCAGCAGTTCCTCCTATGGCTACACCTTC
CDR3 protein: CASSSSYGYTF

clone size: NA
D gene: TRBD2
J gene: TRBJ2-5
V gene: TRBV5-4
CDR3 DNA: TGTGCCAGCAGCTTACTGACTAGCGGACAAGAGACCCAGTACTTC
CDR3 protein: CASSLLTSGQETQYF

clone size: few
D gene: NA
J gene: TRBJ1-4
V gene: TRBV5-1
CDR3 DNA: TGCGCCAGCAGCACGGAGGGGGCTAATGAAAAACTGTTTTTT
CDR3 protein: CASSTEGANEKLFF

clone size: NA
D gene: TRBD2
J gene: TRBJ2-2
V gene: TRBV7-3
CDR3 DNA: TGTGCCAGCAGCTTACAAGGCGGGGGGGCCGGGGAGCTGTTTTTT
CDR3 protein: CASSLQGGGAGELFF

clone size: NA
D gene: NA
J gene: TRBJ1-6
V gene: TRBV27
CDR3 DNA: TGTGCCAGCAGTCCAAGTTGGCCCGGTGGGGAGAGTTCACCCCTCCACTTT
CDR3 protein: CASSPSWPGGESSPLHF

clone size: NA
D gene: NA
J gene: TRBJ2-3
V gene: TRBV19
CDR3 DNA: TGTGCCAGTAAGGACTCCCTCAACACAGATACGCAGTATTTT
CDR3 protein: CASKDSLNTDTQYF

clone size: NA
D gene: NA
J gene: TRBJ1-2
V gene: TRBV7-9
CDR3 DNA: TGTGCCAGCAGCTTAGCTGGGGCTTCCTCCAACTATGGCTACACCTTC
CDR3 protein: CASSLAGASSNYGYTF

clone size: NA
D gene: TRBD1
J gene: TRBJ1-2
V gene: TRBV4-3
CDR3 DNA: TGCGCCAGCAGCCAAGACTTCCGACAGGGCGGCTATGGCTACACCTTC
CDR3 protein: CASSQDFRQGGYGYTF

clone size: few
D gene: NA
J gene: TRBJ1-3
V gene: TRBV3-1/TRBV3-2
CDR3 DNA: TGTGCCAGCAGCCAAGAAAGACGGGCCATATATTTT
CDR3 protein: CASSQERRAIYF

clone size: once
D gene: NA
J gene: TRBJ1-5
V gene: TRBV18
CDR3 DNA: TGTGCCAGCTCACCAACGAGGGGGCCCCAGCATTTT
CDR3 protein: CASSPTRGPQHF

clone size: NA
D gene: TRBD1
J gene: TRBJ1-4
V gene: TRBV30
CDR3 DNA: TGTGCCTGGTCCCCCACAGGGGCTAATGAAAAACTGTTTTTT
CDR3 protein: CAWSPTGANEKLFF

clone size: NA
D gene: NA
J gene: TRBJ1-5
V gene: TRBV19
CDR3 DNA: TGTGCCACCCACGTCAGGGGTGCGGATCAGCCCCAGCATTTT
CDR3 protein: CATHVRGADQPQHF

clone size: few
D gene: NA
J gene: TRBJ2-1
V gene: TRBV2
CDR3 DNA: TGTGCCAGCAGTGTTTACAATGAGCAGTTCTTC
CDR3 protein: CASSVYNEQFF

clone size: NA
D gene: NA
J gene: TRBJ1-3
V gene: TRBV20-1
CDR3 DNA: TGCAGTTCTCACTCTGGAAACACCATATATTTT
CDR3 protein: CSSHSGNTIYF

clone size: NA
D gene: TRBD2
J gene: TRBJ2-3
V gene: TRBV24-1
CDR3 DNA: TGTGCCACCTCTCGCGGGCAGCGGGGGGGAACAGATACGCAGTATTTT
CDR3 protein: CATSRGQRGGTDTQYF

clone size: NA
D gene: TRBD1
J gene: TRBJ1-5
V gene: TRBV18
CDR3 DNA: TGTGCCAGCTCACCCGGACAGGGGGTTCAGCCCCAGCATTTT
CDR3 protein: CASSPGQGVQPQHF

clone size: NA
D gene: NA
J gene: TRBJ2-1
V gene: TRBV2
CDR3 DNA: TGTGCCAGCAGTGAGTGGACAGACTCCTACAATGAGCAGTTCTTC
CDR3 protein: CASSEWTDSYNEQFF

clone size: few
D gene: NA
J gene: TRBJ1-6
V gene: TRBV11-2
CDR3 DNA: TGTGCCAGCAGCTTAGCCAGGAGCTCCTATAATTCACCCCTCCACTTT
CDR3 protein: CASSLARSSYNSPLHF

clone size: few
D gene: NA
J gene: TRBJ2-1
V gene: TRBV10-3
CDR3 DNA: TGTGCCATCAGTGAAGTACGGGGGTTGAAGGATGAGCAGTTCTTC
CDR3 protein: CAISEVRGLKDEQFF

clone size: few
D gene: NA
J gene: TRBJ1-3
V gene: TRBV7-2
CDR3 DNA: TGTGCCAGCAGACAAAACACCGGAAACACCATATATTTT
CDR3 protein: CASRQNTGNTIYF

clone size: NA
D gene: NA
J gene: TRBJ1-2
V gene: TRBV28
CDR3 DNA: TGTGCCAGCAGTTTCCCACGTGGGGCAGCAACAACTAACTATGGCTACACCTTC
CDR3 protein: CASSFPRGAATTNYGYTF

clone size: few
D gene: NA
J gene: TRBJ1-1
V gene: TRBV6-1
CDR3 DNA: TGTGCCAGCAGTCGGACGGGGAACACTGAAGCTTTCTTT
CDR3 protein: CASSRTGNTEAFF

clone size: NA
D gene: NA
J gene: TRBJ1-2
V gene: TRBV6-1
CDR3 DNA: TGTGCCAGCAGTGAGACATCGACCCCCTATGGCTACACCTTC
CDR3 protein: CASSETSTPYGYTF